Listed below are T cell receptor beta chains from one sample, sequenced in a study of tumor and adjacent non-tumor tissue in lung cancer. TCRdb reanalysed the multiplex PCR reads using MiXCR and keeps one entry per CDR3 protein. This table holds roughly 81,000 distinct CDR3 sequences, 61% found once. Sequenced input: lung tumor tissue. The receptor source for this set is a man aged 65 to 79 with non-small cell lung cancer. The CDR3 runs from the conserved cysteine through the conserved F or W. A D gene is named only where the DNA matches it firmly. Not every row has a clone size; where given, it reads once, few, many or a size class.

>TRBV11-2|-|15|TRBJ2-5|-
TGTGCCAGCAGCTGGACAAGGGCAGGCCAAGAGACCCAGTGCTTC
CASSWTRAGQETQCF
>TRBV4-1|-|14|TRBJ2-1|-
TGCGCCAGCAGCCAAATCGGAGAAGCAAATGAGCAGTTCTTC
CASSQIGEANEQFF
>TRBV12-3/TRBV12-4|many|15|TRBJ1-3|-
TGTGCCAGCAGTTCAGACAGACTCTCTGGAAACACCATATATTTT
CASSSDRLSGNTIYF
>TRBV28|many|15|TRBJ1-6|-
TGTGCCAGCAGTCCCGCCTCCTCCGGGAATTCACCCCTCCACTTT
CASSPASSGNSPLHF
>TRBV6-5|-|16|TRBJ2-2|TRBD1
TGTGCCAGCAGAATGACAGGGTCGCAGAACATCGGGGAGCTGTTTTTT
CASRMTGSQNIGELFF
>TRBV20-1|-|17|TRBJ2-1|-
TGCAGTGCTAGTGCCAGCGGAAGAGCCGGGTCCTACAATGAGCAGTTCTTC
CSASASGRAGSYNEQFF
>TRBV11-2|once|14|TRBJ2-7|TRBD1
TGTGCCAGTAGAGAGGGGGACAGAGACTACGAGCAGTACTTC
CASREGDRDYEQYF
>TRBV20-1|few|14|TRBJ2-3|TRBD2
TGCAGTGTGAACGGGAGGGCCCTTAGGGATACGCAGTATTTT
CSVNGRALRDTQYF
>TRBV5-6|-|12|TRBJ2-1|-
TGTCCCAGCAGCTTGAATAGCTCAAAGCAGTTCTTC
CPSSLNSSKQFF
>TRBV28|-|16|TRBJ2-1|-
TGTGCCAGCAGTTTATATCGGGTTAGCTCCTACAATGAGCAGTTCTTC
CASSLYRVSSYNEQFF
>TRBV11-2|-|17|TRBJ2-1|TRBD2
TGTGCCAGCAGCCCGGGACTAGGAGTGAACTCCTACAATGAGCAGTTCTTC
CASSPGLGVNSYNEQFF
>TRBV6-2/TRBV6-3|-|16|TRBJ2-3|-
TGTGCCAGCAGGACCAGGGCCACCGGGGCCCAGGATACACACTATTTT
CASRTRATGAQDTHYF
>TRBV11-2|-|14|TRBJ2-7|TRBD2
TGTGCCAGCAGCCCAAGGACGGGGGGGTACGAGCAGCACTTC
CASSPRTGGYEQHF
>TRBV6-1|-|16|TRBJ2-6|-
TGTACCAGCAGTGCCGAGTACAGCTCTGAGGCCAACGTCCTGACTTTC
CTSSAEYSSEANVLTF
>TRBV5-1|-|16|TRBJ2-5|TRBD2
TGCGCCAACAGCTTGCTGGGACTAGCGGGACGAGAGACCCAGTACTTC
CANSLLGLAGRETQYF
>TRBV21-1|-|11|TRBJ2-7|-
TGTGCCAGCACCCAAGTAAAGGAGCAGTACTTC
CASTQVKEQYF
>TRBV11-1|-|15|TRBJ2-5|-
TGTGTCAGCAGCCCCCGGGATAGGGTTTTTGAGGCCCAGTACTTC
CVSSPRDRVFEAQYF
>TRBV11-1|-|15|TRBJ1-4|TRBD1
TGTGCCAATAGTCGGGACAGCCAAACTAATGAAAAACTGTTTTTT
CANSRDSQTNEKLFF
>TRBV6-1|-|14|TRBJ2-7|TRBD1
TGTGCCAGCACTGGACAGGGGGCCGCCTACGAGCAATACTTC
CASTGQGAAYEQYF
>TRBV5-1|-|17|TRBJ2-6|-
TGCGCCAGCAGCCGAGACATGGAAATCTTAGGGGCCAACGTCCTGACTTTC
CASSRDMEILGANVLTF
>TRBV4-2|many|16|TRBJ1-5|-
TGTGCCAGCAGCCAAGAAAAGGCACTTCCCAATCAGCCCCAGCATTTT
CASSQEKALPNQPQHF
>TRBV10-3|few|14|TRBJ2-3|TRBD2
TGTACCATCGAGACGGGAGGGAGTGCAGATACGCAGTATTTT
CTIETGGSADTQYF
>TRBV11-2|-|16|TRBJ2-3|-
TGTGCCAGCGGCTTAAGGGCAGGGGCCAGCACAGATACGCAGTATTTT
CASGLRAGASTDTQYF
>TRBV4-2|-|15|TRBJ2-1|-
TGTGCCAGCAGCCAAGATTGGGTACGGAACAATGAGCAGTCCTTC
CASSQDWVRNNEQSF
>TRBV29-1|many|12|TRBJ2-7|-
TGCAGCGTTGGACTGGGGAACTACGAGCAGTACTTC
CSVGLGNYEQYF
>TRBV11-1|medium-sized|13|TRBJ2-3|-
TGTGCCAGCAGCTCTGGACGAGGAGATACGCAGTATTTT
CASSSGRGDTQYF
>TRBV10-2|many|15|TRBJ1-6|-
TGCGCCAGCAGTGAAATTCGACGGATAAATTCACCCCTCCACTTT
CASSEIRRINSPLHF
>TRBV12-3/TRBV12-4|-|16|TRBJ1-6|-
TGTGCCAGCAGTTTATCTCACGGGGAGTCGGATTCACCCCTCCACTTT
CASSLSHGESDSPLHF
>TRBV6-5|-|15|TRBJ2-7|-
TGTGCCTGCAGTTACGTGAGAGGGGGTCTAAACGAACAGTACTTC
CACSYVRGGLNEQYF
>TRBV10-1|many|16|TRBJ2-3|TRBD2
TGCGCCAGCAGTGGATCACGACTAGCGGGAGCCAATACGCAGTATTTT
CASSGSRLAGANTQYF
>TRBV11-1|medium-sized|13|TRBJ2-3|TRBD1
TGTGCCAGCAGCGGGACAGGGCCAGATACGCAGTATTTT
CASSGTGPDTQYF
>TRBV5-1|many|14|TRBJ2-1|-
TGCGCCAGCAGCTTGGAGAGCTCCTACAATGAGCAGTTCTTC
CASSLESSYNEQFF
>TRBV28|many|13|TRBJ2-7|-
TGTGCCAGCAGCCGTGGACCCGTGAACGAGCAGTACTTC
CASSRGPVNEQYF
>TRBV6-5|-|14|TRBJ2-3|TRBD2
TGTGTCAGAAGTTACTGGGGGGGGACAGATACGCAGTATTTT
CVRSYWGGTDTQYF
>TRBV4-1|many|16|TRBJ2-7|-
TGCGCCAGCAGCCAAGATAGGAGGACAGCCTCCTACGAGCAGTACTTC
CASSQDRRTASYEQYF
>TRBV6-5|once|13|TRBJ2-5|-
TGTACCAGCACTGATCGGCTGGAAGAGACCCAGTACTTC
CTSTDRLEETQYF
>TRBV11-2|-|14|TRBJ2-2|TRBD2
TGTGCCAGCAGCTTAAGCGGGAGCACCGGGGAGCTGTTGTTT
CASSLSGSTGELLF
>TRBV11-3|-|11|TRBJ2-1|-
TGTGCCAGCAGTTCCCACAATGAGCCGTTCTTC
CASSSHNEPFF
>TRBV6-1|-|16|TRBJ2-6|-
TGTGCCAGCAAGGACAGAGTATTCTCTGGGGCCAACGTCCTGACTTTC
CASKDRVFSGANVLTF
>TRBV6-1|-|15|TRBJ2-5|TRBD1
TGTGCCAGCAGTGGGAAAGACAGGGCCAAAGAGACCCAGTACTTC
CASSGKDRAKETQYF
>TRBV11-2|-|14|TRBJ2-2|-
TGTACCAGCAGCTTACAATCCTGGACAGAGGAGCTGTTTTTT
CTSSLQSWTEELFF
>TRBV5-8|-|17|TRBJ2-2|-
TGTGCCAGCAGCTTGGTTTTGGGGACAACTAACACCGGGGAGCGGTTTTTT
CASSLVLGTTNTGERFF
>TRBV6-1|many|12|TRBJ2-1|-
TGTGCCAGCACTACGTACTACAATGAGCAGTTCTTC
CASTTYYNEQFF
>TRBV30|-|15|TRBJ2-1|TRBD1
TGTGCCTGGAGGGATAGACAGGGCAATTCCAATGAGCAGTTCTTC
CAWRDRQGNSNEQFF
>TRBV29-1|once|15|TRBJ1-5|-
TGCAGCGTTAGCCACGGGGGGTCGGGCAATCAGCCCCAGCATTTT
CSVSHGGSGNQPQHF
>TRBV6-5|-|14|TRBJ1-5|TRBD1
TGTGCCAGCAGTTACTTAGGGGGCAATCAGCCCAAGCATTTT
CASSYLGGNQPKHF
>TRBV12-3/TRBV12-4|medium-sized|14|TRBJ2-5|-
TGTGCCAGCAGTTTAAGGGCACTGCAAGAGACCCAGTACTTC
CASSLRALQETQYF
>TRBV4-1|many|13|TRBJ1-2|-
TGCGCCAGCAGTAGGGGGGATAACTATGGCTACACCTTC
CASSRGDNYGYTF
>TRBV11-2|-|16|TRBJ2-7|-
TGTGCCAACAGCAACGCCGGCATTAGCGGTCTGAGGGAGCAGTACTTC
CANSNAGISGLREQYF
>TRBV5-5|many|16|TRBJ2-5|TRBD2
TGTGCCAGCAGAAAGCGGGGACTAAAAGCGGAGGAGACCCAGTACTTC
CASRKRGLKAEETQYF
>TRBV29-1|-|17|TRBJ2-2|-
TGCAGCGTTGAACACTCCAGACAAGATCCAAGCACCGGGGAGCTGTTTTTT
CSVEHSRQDPSTGELFF
>TRBV9|-|14|TRBJ2-2|-
TGTGCCAGCAGCGTAGCCACAGGGTCCGGGGAGCTGTTTTTT
CASSVATGSGELFF
>TRBV11-2|few|15|TRBJ2-5|TRBD2
TGTGCCAGCAGTTCTACTAGCGGGGGAACGGAGACCCAGTACTTC
CASSSTSGGTETQYF
>TRBV24-1|-|14|TRBJ2-5|-
TGTGCCACCAGTCATGGACAGTACCAAGAGCCCCAGTACTTC
CATSHGQYQEPQYF
>TRBV4-1|once|15|TRBJ2-5|-
TGCGCCAGCGACAAAGTGGTCAGCAGGGATGAGACCCAGTACTTC
CASDKVVSRDETQYF